These T cell receptor beta chains were read from a single sample in a study of T cells in Graves' hyperthyroidism and ophthalmopathy. Using its own MiXCR run on the multiplex PCR reads, TCRdb lists one record per CDR3 protein. The sample carries about 640,000 distinct CDR3 sequences, more than 12% recorded once. Sequenced: blood. The source of these receptors is a woman in her forties or fifties with Graves' ophthalmopathy. Both conserved end residues are part of each CDR3. A D gene is named only where the DNA matches it firmly. Size values are once, few and many counts, or a class for expanded clones, and some rows have none.

clone_size	j_call	v_call	d_call	cdr3_nt	cdr3_aa
many	TRBJ1-5	TRBV24-1	NA	TGTGCCACCAGTGATCGCAAGACGTACAATCAGCCCCAGCATTTT	CATSDRKTYNQPQHF
few	TRBJ2-7	TRBV20-1	TRBD2	TGCAGTGCTAGAGATACCGGGACTAGTGGAACCTACGAGCAGTACTTC	CSARDTGTSGTYEQYF
many	TRBJ1-1	TRBV7-3	NA	TGTGCCAGCAGCTTAAATATACGGGCGTCTGAAGCTTTCTTT	CASSLNIRASEAFF
many	TRBJ1-1	TRBV6-1	TRBD1	TGTGCCAGCAGGGGACAGTGGGCTGAAGCTTTCTTT	CASRGQWAEAFF
NA	TRBJ1-2	TRBV18	NA	TGTGCCAGCTCACCAAAGGAGGCCTATGGCTACACCTTC	CASSPKEAYGYTF
NA	TRBJ1-1	TRBV7-2	TRBD1	TGTGCCAGCAGATACCTCGGGACAGTGAACACTGAAGCTTTCTTT	CASRYLGTVNTEAFF
many	TRBJ2-7	TRBV7-2	NA	TGTGCCAGCAGCTTTCGAAATCCGAACGAGCAGTACTTC	CASSFRNPNEQYF
NA	TRBJ2-7	TRBV30	NA	TGTGCCTGGAACGACTTGGGGGCGGACTACGAGCAGTACTTC	CAWNDLGADYEQYF
many	TRBJ2-3	TRBV3-1	TRBD1	TGTGCCAGCAGCCAAGATCAAACAGGGGCAGATACGCAGTATTTT	CASSQDQTGADTQYF
many	TRBJ1-1	TRBV18	TRBD1	TGTGCCATCAGGGGGCAATTGAACACTGAAGCTTTCTTT	CAIRGQLNTEAFF
many	TRBJ2-1	TRBV3-1	TRBD2	TGTGCCAGCAGCCAAGCTTTTTCGTCTAGCGGGAATAAATACAATGAGCAGTTCTTC	CASSQAFSSSGNKYNEQFF
many	TRBJ2-7	TRBV28	NA	TGTGCCAGCAGTTTAACGGACTTAACGGGCTCCTACGAGCAGTACTTC	CASSLTDLTGSYEQYF
many	TRBJ1-1	TRBV6-2/TRBV6-3	NA	TGTGCCAGCAGTTCGGCCGGGAGGACTGAAGCTTTCTTT	CASSSAGRTEAFF
few	TRBJ1-2	TRBV28	NA	TGTGCCAGCTCGTGGGGGGGCGTCTATGGCTACACCTTC	CASSWGGVYGYTF
many	TRBJ2-7	TRBV29-1	NA	TGCAGCGTTGCTAGTTGGGGGCGGTACGAGCAGTACTTC	CSVASWGRYEQYF
NA	TRBJ1-2	TRBV20-1	NA	TGCAGTGCTAGGTTGGGGCGAGGGTCTAACTATGGCTACACCTTC	CSARLGRGSNYGYTF
many	TRBJ1-5	TRBV30	NA	TGTGCCTGGAGTCCAGGGTCGCGCAATCAGCCCCAGCATTTT	CAWSPGSRNQPQHF
NA	TRBJ2-1	TRBV5-6	TRBD2	TGTGCCAGCAGCTACCGGACTAGCGGGATGGCCCAGTTCTTC	CASSYRTSGMAQFF
few	TRBJ2-1	TRBV6-1	TRBD2	TGTGCCAGCAGTCACCCGAATAGCGGGCCCTACAATGAGCAGTTCTTC	CASSHPNSGPYNEQFF
NA	TRBJ2-7	TRBV7-2	TRBD2	TGTGCCAGCAGCTTACTAGCGGCAAACTACGAGCAGTACTTC	CASSLLAANYEQYF
few	TRBJ2-7	TRBV27	TRBD2	TGTGCCAGCAGTTTTCTAGCGGGAGGGCCGTCCTACGAGCAGTACTTC	CASSFLAGGPSYEQYF
many	TRBJ1-4	TRBV30	NA	TGTGCCTGGAGTGTTTATCCGACTAATGAAAAACTGTTTTTT	CAWSVYPTNEKLFF
NA	TRBJ2-2	TRBV7-9	TRBD2	TGTGCCAGCAGCATGCCGGGACTAGCCTCCGGGGAGCTGTTTTTT	CASSMPGLASGELFF
many	TRBJ2-5	TRBV5-1	TRBD1	TGCGCCAGCAGCACGACAGGGCTGGAGACCCAGTACTTC	CASSTTGLETQYF
many	TRBJ2-2	TRBV12-3/TRBV12-4	TRBD1	TGTGCCAGCAGTTATACGACAGGGCGCAACACCGGGGAGCTGTTTTTT	CASSYTTGRNTGELFF
NA	TRBJ1-6	TRBV5-1	NA	TGCGCCAGCAGGCTACAGGGAGATTCACCCCTCCACTTT	CASRLQGDSPLHF
many	TRBJ2-1	TRBV7-8	TRBD2	TGTGCCAGCAGCCCTTTGACTAGCGGGAGTTATAATGAGCAGTTCTTC	CASSPLTSGSYNEQFF
few	TRBJ1-5	TRBV4-3	NA	TGCGCCAGCAGCCAAGATCACGGACAGCCCCAGCATTTT	CASSQDHGQPQHF
few	TRBJ2-1	TRBV6-2/TRBV6-3	TRBD2	TGTGCCAGCAGTTACTCGACGGCGGGAGGGCCGGATGAGCAGTTCTTC	CASSYSTAGGPDEQFF
NA	TRBJ1-2	TRBV5-4	NA	TGTGCCAGCAGCGATACCGACCGTGGCTACATCTTC	CASSDTDRGYIF
NA	TRBJ1-5	TRBV7-3	NA	TGTGCCAGCAGCCCGGACAATGATCAGCCCCAGCATTTT	CASSPDNDQPQHF
few	TRBJ2-2	TRBV6-4	TRBD1	TGTGCCAGCAGTGCCCGACAGGGAAGAAACACCGGGGAGCTGTTTTTT	CASSARQGRNTGELFF
few	TRBJ2-1	TRBV24-1	NA	TGTGCCACCAGAGCTTCTACAACTGCCAATGAGCAGTTCTTC	CATRASTTANEQFF
many	TRBJ2-2	TRBV20-1	TRBD2	TGCAGTGCCCAAGGACTAGAAGGCACCGGGGAGCTGTTTTTT	CSAQGLEGTGELFF
few	TRBJ1-3	TRBV13	NA	TGTGCCAGCACCACAGGAGCGTCCCTCTCTGGAAACACCATATATTTT	CASTTGASLSGNTIYF
NA	TRBJ1-5	TRBV7-9	NA	TGTGCCAGCAGCTTTAACGTGGACCAGCCCCAGCATTTT	CASSFNVDQPQHF
many	TRBJ1-4	TRBV3-1	TRBD1	TGTGCCAGCAGCCAAGACGCCAGGGGGCGAGGTAGAAAACTGTTTTTT	CASSQDARGRGRKLFF
few	TRBJ2-3	TRBV7-2	NA	TGTGCCAGCAGCCTCTCGAGGGTTAGCACAGATACGCAGTATTTT	CASSLSRVSTDTQYF
many	TRBJ2-1	TRBV7-9	NA	TGTGCCAGCAGCTTAGCCAGGATTGGGTACAATGAGCAGTTCTTC	CASSLARIGYNEQFF
NA	TRBJ2-2	TRBV9	NA	TGTGCCAGCAGCGCCACTACTAGTCGAACCACCGGGGAGCTGTTTTTT	CASSATTSRTTGELFF
once	TRBJ2-1	TRBV9	NA	TGTGCCAGCAGCGGGACTTTCCCCAATGAGCAGTTCTTC	CASSGTFPNEQFF
many	TRBJ1-2	TRBV20-1	NA	TGCAGTGCTAGTTCGGGGGTAGGCTACACCTTC	CSASSGVGYTF
many	TRBJ2-6	TRBV12-3/TRBV12-4	TRBD2	TGTGCCAGCACTCTTTGGGGCGGGGGGCTAGGGGCCAACGTCCTGACTTTC	CASTLWGGGLGANVLTF
many	TRBJ2-1	TRBV6-2/TRBV6-3	TRBD2	TGTGCCAGCACCAACATCCTACTAGCGGGGGGGGAGCAGTTCTTC	CASTNILLAGGEQFF
NA	TRBJ2-5	TRBV7-9	NA	TGTGCCAGCAGCCAAACCACAAGGACAGTTCCCCAAGAGACCCAGTACTTC	CASSQTTRTVPQETQYF
NA	TRBJ2-1	TRBV19	TRBD2	TGTGCCAGTAGTATAACTAGCGGATCTCTAGTTGAGCAGTTCTTC	CASSITSGSLVEQFF
many	TRBJ2-5	TRBV24-1	NA	TGTGCCACCAGTGATTTGCGAACAGCTCAAGAGACCCAGTACTTC	CATSDLRTAQETQYF
many	TRBJ1-6	TRBV7-9	NA	TGTGCCAGCAGCTTTGGGAGCTCCTATAATTCACCCCTCCACTTT	CASSFGSSYNSPLHF
NA	TRBJ2-1	TRBV15	TRBD2	TGTGCCACCAGCAGGGGAGGGACTAGCGGGCGGGTGAGCAGTTGGTTC	CATSRGGTSGRVSSWF
many	TRBJ2-5	TRBV7-9	NA	TGTGCCAGCAGCTTATTTTTGGGTGAGACCCAGTACTTC	CASSLFLGETQYF
many	TRBJ2-7	TRBV12-3/TRBV12-4	TRBD1	TGTGCCAGCAGTCGACCGGACAGGGTTTACGAGCAGTACTTC	CASSRPDRVYEQYF
NA	TRBJ2-3	TRBV10-3	NA	TGTGCCATCAGTGAGGGTCTGAGAGATACGCAGTATTTT	CAISEGLRDTQYF
many	TRBJ1-1	TRBV5-1	NA	TGCGCCAGCAGCCCGGGAATCGGGGTAACGAACACTGAAGCTTTCTTT	CASSPGIGVTNTEAFF
many	TRBJ2-7	TRBV10-3	TRBD2	TGTGCCATTATGGCCTATTCCATTGCAACAGCGGGAGGCTACGAGCAGTACTTC	CAIMAYSIATAGGYEQYF